This T cell receptor (beta chain) was sequenced for a study of CD8 T cells in Susac syndrome. It was with random hexamers that 0.5 to 1 ug RNA was reverse transcribed. Amplification of TCR beta CDR3 used immunoSEQ multiplex PCR across 54 Vbeta and 13 Jbeta. TCRdb redid the calling of the immunoSEQ multiplex PCR reads with MiXCR, one entry per CDR3 protein. Found here are hundreds of thousands of distinct CDR3 sequences, approximately 84% of them singletons; the top ten hold 0.11%. The CDR3 is 14 residues long. Germline lookup yields CDR1 SGDLS and CDR2 YYNGEE. Germline trimming cut 0 bases from V and 5 bases from J; bases unmatched to any gene: 3. The table lists this clonotype with a count of one.

V and J are TRBV9 and TRBJ2-5, with TRBD2 matching 8 bases. The TCR comes from a human donor with multiple sclerosis. Material for sequencing was CD8+ T cells from PBMCs. The chain's CDR3 is CASSVAGGLETQYF. CDR3 DNA sequence: TGTGCCAGCAGCGTAGCGGGGGGGCTTGAGACCCAGTACTTC.